The 18 T cell receptor beta chains presented below share a single source sample, sequenced in a study of blood T cell repertoires in COVID-19. TCRdb keeps only in-frame clones here, not all; method: immunoSEQ multiplex PCR. The table shows tens of thousands of clones, with 90% occurring only once. The material sequenced was peripheral blood. These TCRs come from a human donor in a cohort sampled during active COVID-19.

The CDR3 nucleotides are TGTGCCAGCAAGAAGGGGACTTTCACAGATACGCAGTATTTT. It is translated as CASKKGTFTDTQYF. V gene TRBV6-6 combines with J gene TRBJ2-3; possibly TRBD2 for D (6 bases). Trimming pared 7 bases from V and 2 bases from J, leaving 13 bases between. CDR3 length: 14 amino acids. Germline-derived CDR1 and CDR2 are MNHNY and SVGAGI (reference sequence).

The gene calls are TRBV5-1 and TRBJ2-1; 10 nucleotides align to TRBD2. The trim removed 4 bases at V and 7 bases at J, leaving 5 bases unmatched. Germline CDR1 SGHRS, CDR2 YFSETQ. This CDR3 comprises 14 residues. CDR3 protein: CASSISGGRNEQFF. The CDR3, as DNA: TGCGCCAGCAGCATTAGCGGGGGGCGGAATGAGCAGTTCTTC.

The V and J genes are TRBV13 and TRBJ2-7, with TRBD1 matching over 9 bases. Per the germline V gene, CDR1 is PRHDT and CDR2 is FYEKMQ (reference sequence). The length of the CDR3 is 13 residues. The ends lost 5 bases at V and 5 bases at J; junction bases unmatched: 4. The CDR3 sequence is CASSDGQGNEQYF. Here the CDR3 DNA reads TGTGCCAGCAGCGATGGACAGGGGAACGAGCAGTACTTC.

The table lists this clone with a count of one. This rearrangement joins TRBV18 to TRBJ1-6, with D unresolved. The germline gives CDR1 KGHSH, CDR2 LQKENI. The ends were cut back, 2 bases at V and 8 bases at J, with 7 bases in the middle. The CDR3 runs 13 residues. The CDR3 bases are TGTGCCAGCTCACCATCCCCGGATTCACCCCTCCACTTT. Protein product: CASSPSPDSPLHF.

This rearrangement joins TRBV10-1 to TRBJ2-1, with 8 bases fitting TRBD2. Germline CDR1 reads WNHNN; CDR2 reads SYGVQD (reference sequence). V gave up 3 bases and J gave up 3 bases; unmatched junction bases: 4. The CDR3 is 15 residues long. CDR3 sequence reads: CASSERGGDYNEQFF. DNA for the CDR3: TGCGCCAGCAGTGAACGGGGGGGGGACTACAATGAGCAGTTCTTC.

This rearrangement joins TRBV9 to TRBJ1-5; no reliable D call. The CDR3 spans 14 residues. V lost 4 bases and J lost 0, with 8 bases in between. Per germline, CDR1 SGDLS and CDR2 YYNGEE. In DNA form, the CDR3 reads TGTGCCAGCAGCTTGGGCCATAGCAATCAGCCCCAGCATTTT. Translation gives CASSLGHSNQPQHF.

The rearrangement uses TRBV28 and TRBJ1-1, with 7 bases fitting TRBD1. The V and J ends lost 7 bases and 6 bases, in that order; junction bases with no gene match: 5. The CDR3 covers 12 residues. Germline V gene lookup returns CDR1 MDHEN and CDR2 SYDVKM. As DNA, the CDR3 is TGTGCCAGCACCCAGACAGGGCCTGAAGCTTTCTTT. This gives the protein CASTQTGPEAFF. Drawing the rest from reference TRBV28 and TRBJ1-1, the complete variable domain is DVKVTQSSRYLVKRTGEKVFLECVQDMDHENMFWYRQDPGLGLRLIYFSYDVKMKEKGDIPEGYSVSREKKERFSLILESASTNQTSMYLCASTQTGPEAFFGQGTRLTVV.

This chain connects TRBV18 to TRBJ2-7; D may be TRBD2 (5 bases). Trimming cost V 3 bases and J 3 bases, with 12 bases left between them. The germline gives CDR1 KGHSH, CDR2 LQKENI. This CDR3 has 14 amino acids. CDR3 DNA sequence: TGTGCCAGCTCACCCCCAAGGGCGGGCTACGAGCAGTACTTC. This encodes CASSPPRAGYEQYF.

The chain carries TRBV7-9 and TRBJ1-4, with D uncertain. CDR1 is SEHNR and CDR2 is FQNEAQ in the germline V gene (reference sequence). CDR3 length: 15 residues. V shed 4 bases and J shed 7 bases, with 16 bases lying between them. The CDR3 DNA reads as TGTGCCAGCAGCTCCATGGGCTGGGTAGGTGAAAAACTGTTTTTT. Amino acid sequence: CASSSMGWVGEKLFF.

J is TRBJ2-3 and V is TRBV9; possible D gene TRBD1, 6 bases. Trimming left V 0 bases short and J 0 bases short, with 8 bases between. CDR1 SGDLS and CDR2 YYNGEE come from the germline V gene. CDR3 length: 15 residues. CDR3 in amino acids: CASSVVGGSTDTQYF. In DNA, the CDR3 is TGTGCCAGCAGCGTAGTTGGGGGCAGCACAGATACGCAGTATTTT.

The genes are TRBV28 and TRBJ2-5; 7 bases align to TRBD1. The CDR3 loop spans 15 amino acids. The junction had 8 bases not matched to a gene; V was cut back by 5 bases and J by 2 bases. CDR1 and CDR2 (germline): MDHEN, SYDVKM. CDR3 sequence (DNA): TGTGCCAGCAGTCACTCCACACAGGGGCAAGAGACCCAGTACTTC. Its protein is CASSHSTQGQETQYF.

V and J are TRBV3-1 (or the pseudogene TRBV3-2) and TRBJ2-5, with TRBD2 matching over 7 bases. Germline trimming cut 4 bases from V and 5 bases from J; bases unmatched to any gene: 10. The CDR3 is 15 amino acids. Germline assignment: CDR1 LGHDT and CDR2 YNNKEL (reference sequence). CDR3 nucleotide sequence: TGTGCCAGCAGCCTAACGGGGGGAAAAAAGGAGACCCAGTACTTC. Translating it yields CASSLTGGKKETQYF.

In this sample, this clone turned up a few times. The genes are TRBV7-2 and TRBJ1-5; D call uncertain. CDR1 is SGHTA and CDR2 is FQGNSA in the germline V gene. The CDR3 covers 12 residues. Trimming shortened V by 3 bases and J by 5 bases, and 5 bases separated the two germline ends. This chain's CDR3 is CASSFQDQPQHF. CDR3 DNA sequence: TGTGCCAGCAGCTTTCAGGATCAGCCCCAGCATTTT.

This clone is a singleton in its sample. J is TRBJ2-2 and V is TRBV12-5, with D possibly being TRBD2 (6 bases). CDR3 length equals 16 residues. The V end was cut by 5 bases, the J end by 4 bases, with 17 bases between. CDR1 and CDR2 from the germline V gene are LGHNT and FRNRAP. The CDR3 sequence: CASGIDRDWTTGELFF. The CDR3 DNA follows: TGTGCTAGTGGTATTGACCGGGACTGGACCACCGGGGAGCTGTTTTTT.

V gene TRBV7-7 combines with J gene TRBJ1-4; no clear D. This CDR3 has 15 amino acids. Trimming stripped 5 bases from V and 7 bases from J, with 17 bases between. The germline V gene encodes CDR1 SSHAT and CDR2 FNYEAQ (reference sequence). The CDR3 loop reads CASSLGVGRSEKLFF. In nucleotides, the CDR3 is TGTGCCAGCAGCCTTGGTGTGGGGAGGAGTGAAAAACTGTTTTTT.

The genes are TRBV2 and TRBJ1-4; 9 bases fit TRBD1. The CDR3 is made up of 14 amino acids. The V segment lost 6 bases and the J segment 8 bases; nucleotides outside the gene matches: 7. Germline V gives CDR1 SNHLY, CDR2 FYNNEI. The CDR3 reads CASRTGTGQEKLFF. DNA for the CDR3: TGTGCCAGCAGAACCGGGACAGGGCAGGAAAAACTGTTTTTT.

In its sample, this clone was seen many times. This chain uses TRBV6-5 with TRBJ2-7, with D possibly being TRBD2 (6 bases). Trimming took 2 bases from V and 3 from J, leaving 11 bases between them. Looked up from germline, CDR1 is MNHEY and CDR2 is SVGAGI. CDR3 size: 14 residues. Here the CDR3 reads CASSYLQGGYEQYF. Written as DNA, the CDR3 is TGTGCCAGCAGTTACCTGCAGGGAGGCTACGAGCAGTACTTC.

V usage is TRBV10-3 and J usage is TRBJ2-3, with 8 bases lining up with TRBD1. The CDR3 totals 15 residues. Germline V gene sequence: CDR1 ENHRY, CDR2 SYGVKD. The V and J ends lost 3 bases and 4 bases, in that order; junction bases with no gene match: 6. CDR3 sequence reads: CAISDHGQGPDTQYF. Here the CDR3 DNA reads TGTGCCATCAGTGACCACGGACAGGGTCCAGATACGCAGTATTTT.